Following are 30 T cell receptor beta chains from one sample sequenced in a study of T cell responses to AZD1222 COVID-19 vaccine. Using immunoSEQ multiplex PCR, the repertoire was profiled, and TCRdb retains in-frame clones only, with some absent. The table includes tens of thousands of clones, around 90% detected once. The input for sequencing was peripheral blood, taken on day 0 of AZD1222 vaccination. These receptors all stem from an adult in good health.

The chain is built from TRBV28 and TRBJ2-1; no clear D gene. Germline CDR1 and CDR2: MDHEN and SYDVKM. The CDR3 has 10 amino acids. Trimming shortened V by 5 bases and J by 9 bases, and 5 bases separated the two germline ends. The CDR3 protein is CASSTREQFF. The DNA of the CDR3 is TGTGCCAGCAGTACTCGTGAGCAGTTCTTC.

CDR3 sequence reads: CASSLFQGGSRETQYF. In DNA, the CDR3 is TGTGCCAGCAGCTTGTTCCAGGGAGGATCGCGGGAGACCCAGTACTTC. The chain uses TRBV5-6 and TRBJ2-5; possible D gene TRBD2, 6 bases. Germline CDR1 reads SGHDT; CDR2 reads YYEEEE. The CDR3 contains 16 residues. The V and J ends lost 1 base and 5 bases respectively, with 18 bases between them.

The rearrangement uses TRBV19 and TRBJ2-5, with D tentatively TRBD1 or TRBD2 (6 bases each). Germline CDR1 is LNHDA and CDR2 is SQIVND (reference sequence). There are 15 residues in the CDR3. V gave up 3 bases and J gave up 0 bases, with 11 bases separating them. CDR3 in DNA: TGTGCCAGTAGTATGACGGGGGCAAACCAAGAGACCCAGTACTTC. As protein: CASSMTGANQETQYF.

CDR3 DNA sequence: TGTGCCAGCAGTTTAATGTTAGGGATTGGTTTTTACAATGAGCAGTTCTTC. It encodes CASSLMLGIGFYNEQFF. This chain connects TRBV27 to TRBJ2-1; D unresolved. V lost 2 bases, J lost 4 bases, and 18 bases lay in between. Per the germline V gene, CDR1 is MNHEY and CDR2 is SMNVEV (reference sequence). The CDR3 totals 17 residues.

The chain recombines TRBV11-3 with TRBJ2-7; 11 bases align to TRBD2. V shed 5 bases and J 2 bases; nucleotides not matched to a gene: 5. The CDR3 contains 15 residues. Germline V lookup: CDR1 SGHNT, CDR2 YENEEA. The CDR3 DNA reads TGTGCCAGCAGCATATCGGGACTAGCGGCCTACGAGCAGTACTTC. Translating it yields CASSISGLAAYEQYF.

V gene TRBV6-2 or TRBV6-3 combines with J gene TRBJ1-4; D gene unclear. The germline V and J ends were trimmed by 5 bases and 6 bases, with 22 bases remaining between them. CDR1 is MNHEY and CDR2 is SVGEGT in the germline V gene. The length of the CDR3 is 17 residues. This chain's CDR3 is CASSTTLRGRVDEKLFF. The CDR3 DNA reads TGTGCCAGCAGTACCACCCTTCGGGGTAGGGTCGATGAAAAACTGTTTTTT.

This chain uses TRBV27 with TRBJ1-4, with a weak D call TRBD1 (5 bases). Germline V gives CDR1 MNHEY, CDR2 SMNVEV (reference sequence). Trimming took off 2 bases at V and 14 bases at J, with 15 bases between the two ends. The CDR3 sequence is 13 residues long. CDR3 DNA: TGTGCCAGCAGTTTAAGCATGGGTGGGACCCTGTTTTTT. This translates into CASSLSMGGTLFF.

The V gene is TRBV21-1, the J gene TRBJ1-6; the table's D gene call, TRBD1, was not cross checked with the DNA. TRBV21-1 is flagged as a pseudogene. The CDR3 runs 16 residues. The CDR3 DNA sequence: TGTGCCAGCAGCAAGGGTCCGGGGACAGGGGATTCACCCCTCCACTTT. Protein product: CASSKGPGTGDSPLHF.

This chain links TRBV2 with TRBJ1-4; 8 positions agree with TRBD1. Germline CDR1 SNHLY, CDR2 FYNNEI. Trimming at V came to 4 bases and at J to 6 bases, leaving 4 bases not matched to a gene. The CDR3 totals 14 residues. The CDR3 reads CASSGGQGDEKLFF. The CDR3 nucleotides read TGTGCCAGCAGTGGAGGACAGGGTGATGAAAAACTGTTTTTT.

This clone has only one observation. The J gene is TRBJ2-3, the V gene TRBV28, with unresolved D. V lost 6 bases and J 9 bases, leaving 10 bases between the germline ends. This CDR3 contains 11 residues. The V gene's germline CDR1 is MDHEN and CDR2 SYDVKM. CDR3 in amino acids: CASSFPPTQYF. The CDR3 region has the DNA TGTGCCAGCAGCTTCCCCCCCACGCAGTATTTT.

The rearrangement links TRBV5-1 to TRBJ1-1; tentatively, D is TRBD1 (5 bases). The CDR3 length is 13 residues. CDR1 SGHRS and CDR2 YFSETQ come from the germline V gene. Trimming pared 3 bases from V and 2 bases from J, leaving 8 bases between. CDR3 sequence (DNA): TGCGCCAGCAGCTACAGGATCAACACTGAAGCTTTCTTT. It is translated as CASSYRINTEAFF.

V usage is TRBV7-9 and J usage is TRBJ1-4, with D possibly being TRBD1 (6 bases). The germline V and J ends were trimmed by 4 bases and 8 bases, with 11 bases remaining between them. Per the germline V gene, CDR1 is SEHNR and CDR2 is FQNEAQ (reference sequence). The CDR3 sequence is 13 residues long. The CDR3 DNA reads TGTGCCAGCAGCTGGGGGGCTGACGAAAAACTGTTTTTT. Its protein product is CASSWGADEKLFF.

This clone was observed a single time. This sequence joins TRBV19 and TRBJ1-2; D is ambiguous. Germline CDR1 and CDR2: LNHDA and SQIVND (reference sequence). The CDR3 has 13 residues. V lost 5 bases, J lost 9 bases, and 16 bases lay in between. Here the CDR3 DNA reads TGTGCCAGTAGTGATTCGGGTCTTGGCAGCTACACCTTC. Its protein is CASSDSGLGSYTF.

The sample holds one count of this clone. The gene calls are TRBV2 and TRBJ2-7; D remains unclear. CDR3 length equals 12 residues. CDR1 is SNHLY, CDR2 FYNNEI, per germline. V lost 6 bases to trimming and J lost 3 bases, with 9 bases between them. The chain's CDR3 is CASSAEYYEQYF. The CDR3 bases are TGTGCCAGCAGCGCAGAGTACTACGAGCAGTACTTC.

The chain joins TRBV6-4 to TRBJ2-3, with 8 bases aligning to TRBD2. CDR3 length: 14 amino acids. The junction had 6 bases not matched to a gene; V was cut back by 4 bases and J by 6 bases. Germline V gene data show CDR1 as MRHNA and CDR2 as SNTAGT. The chain's CDR3 is CASSAGLDRDTQYF. For the CDR3, the DNA is TGTGCCAGCAGTGCGGGACTAGACCGGGATACGCAGTATTTT.

With regard to this clone: The same CDR3 also results from other DNA sequences found in this sample. J is TRBJ1-5 and V is TRBV12-3 or TRBV12-4; D is unclear. The CDR3 extends over 12 amino acids. V shed 3 bases and J shed 6 bases, with 6 bases lying between them. In nucleotides, the CDR3 is TGTGCCAGCAGTTTCCGTGCTCAGCCCCAGCATTTT. Residues: CASSFRAQPQHF.

V gene TRBV13 combines with J gene TRBJ1-1, with D maybe TRBD1 (6 bases). The CDR3 contains 13 residues. Trimming shortened V by 6 bases and J by 4 bases, and 12 bases separated the two germline ends. CDR1 is PRHDT, CDR2 FYEKMQ, per germline (reference sequence). The CDR3 sequence is CASSFEGGTEAFF. The CDR3 DNA follows: TGTGCCAGCAGTTTCGAAGGGGGCACTGAAGCTTTCTTT.

This clone was seen a few times. V and J are TRBV29-1 and TRBJ1-6; D not certain. Per germline, CDR1 SQVTM and CDR2 ANQGSEA. Deletions cut 4 bases from V and 0 bases from J, with 10 bases between. The CDR3 consists of 15 residues. The CDR3, as DNA: TGCAGCGTTGCCGGGAGGAGCTCCTATAATTCACCCCTCCACTTT. The encoded protein is CSVAGRSSYNSPLHF.

The rearrangement joins TRBV5-1 to TRBJ1-1; D unresolved. The CDR3 covers 14 residues. The V and J ends lost 4 bases and 3 bases respectively, with 13 bases between them. Germline V lookup: CDR1 SGHRS, CDR2 YFSETQ. DNA of the CDR3: TGCGCCAGCAGCGGACGTGGGGTGGACACTGAAGCTTTCTTT. It yields the protein CASSGRGVDTEAFF.

The V and J genes are TRBV7-3 and TRBJ1-2, with 8 bases aligning to TRBD1. CDR1 and CDR2 (germline): SGHTA, FQGTGA. This CDR3 comprises 12 residues. Germline trimming cut 8 bases from V and 5 bases from J; bases unmatched to any gene: 4. The DNA for the CDR3 is TGTGCCAGCGCGCAGGGGGCTTATGGCTACACCTTC. This translates into CASAQGAYGYTF.

This clone was observed a single time. The V gene is TRBV4-2, the J gene TRBJ2-1; tentative D call: TRBD2 (7 bases). The CDR3 length is 15 residues. The germline V and J ends were trimmed by 0 bases and 8 bases, with 14 bases remaining between them. CDR1 is LGHNA, CDR2 YNFKEQ, per germline. The CDR3 DNA reads TGTGCCAGCAGCCAAGATGGGGGGGGCCGAGATGAGCAGTTCTTC. Translating it yields CASSQDGGGRDEQFF.

V usage is TRBV18 and J usage is TRBJ2-2; D call uncertain. Germline-derived CDR1 and CDR2 are KGHSH and LQKENI. The V gene lost 3 bases and the J gene lost 7 bases, with 12 bases spanning the gap. The CDR3 has 14 amino acids. CDR3 loop: CASSPGISSGELFF. Here the CDR3 DNA reads TGTGCCAGCTCACCGGGGATTAGCAGCGGGGAGCTGTTTTTT.

V usage is TRBV3-1 (or the pseudogene TRBV3-2) and J usage is TRBJ2-3; possible D gene TRBD1, 6 bases. The germline V and J ends were trimmed by 4 bases and 2 bases, with 10 bases remaining between them. CDR1 and CDR2 (germline): LGHDT, YNNKEL (reference sequence). There are 14 residues in the CDR3. This CDR3 is CASSRTDTTDTQYF. DNA for the CDR3: TGTGCCAGCAGCCGGACAGATACCACAGATACGCAGTATTTT.

V is TRBV7-9 and J is TRBJ1-1; 7 nucleotides line up with TRBD1. Germline CDR1 reads SEHNR; CDR2 reads FQNEAQ (reference sequence). This CDR3 spans 15 amino acids. V lost 5 bases and J lost 5; bases outside the gene matches: 11. The CDR3 bases are TGTGCCAGCAGCCGCCGTGAGGGGGCTCGAACTGAAGCTTTCTTT. Protein sequence: CASSRREGARTEAFF.

The rearrangement joins TRBV6-5 to TRBJ2-2, with D tentatively TRBD2 (6 bases). The length of the CDR3 is 15 residues. Trimming removed 2 bases from V and 5 bases from J, with 12 bases in between. Germline V gene lookup returns CDR1 MNHEY and CDR2 SVGAGI. CDR3 sequence (DNA): TGTGCCAGCAGTTACGGCGGGGCTTGGACCGGGGAGCTGTTTTTT. It is translated as CASSYGGAWTGELFF.

The V and J genes are TRBV3-1 (or the pseudogene TRBV3-2) and TRBJ2-2, with D possibly matching TRBD1 (8 bases). Germline lookup yields CDR1 LGHDT and CDR2 YNNKEL (reference sequence). The CDR3 extends over 15 amino acids. Trimming cost V 4 bases and J 7 bases, with 16 bases left between them. The CDR3 is CASSLSGGGSGELFF. The CDR3 coding sequence is TGTGCCAGCAGCCTCTCAGGGGGCGGGAGCGGGGAGCTGTTTTTT.

This clone has just a few counts. This sequence joins TRBV11-2 and TRBJ1-4; no clear D. CDR3 length equals 12 residues. Germline V gene sequence: CDR1 SGHAT, CDR2 FQNNGV. Trimming took 3 bases from V and 5 from J, leaving 4 bases between them. The CDR3 here is CASSFINEKLFF. The CDR3 region has the DNA TGTGCCAGCAGCTTTATAAATGAAAAACTGTTTTTT.

The gene calls are TRBV21-1 and TRBJ2-7; the D call of TRBD2 is as the table states it, not checked on the DNA. TRBV21-1 is a documented pseudogene. The CDR3 has 17 residues. CDR3 protein: CASSKAAGGPKGYEQYF. In DNA, the CDR3 is TGTGCCAGCAGCAAAGCAGCGGGGGGTCCTAAGGGCTACGAGCAGTACTTC.

This chain joins TRBV4-2 and TRBJ2-1; 11 positions match TRBD2. V gave up 4 bases and J gave up 7 bases; unmatched junction bases: 9. The germline V gene encodes CDR1 LGHNA and CDR2 YNFKEQ. The CDR3 runs to 16 residues. The CDR3 protein is CASSPVAGGSTNEQFF. The CDR3 bases are TGTGCCAGCAGCCCAGTAGCGGGAGGGAGTACGAATGAGCAGTTCTTC.

The J gene is TRBJ2-1, the V gene TRBV25-1; D is uncertain. CDR3 length equals 18 residues. The V end was cut by 0 bases, the J end by 6 bases, with 21 bases between. Germline V gene lookup returns CDR1 MGHDK and CDR2 SYGVNS. CDR3 sequence: CASSEYSTGEYVSNEQFF. Written as DNA, the CDR3 is TGTGCCAGCAGTGAATATTCTACCGGTGAGTACGTATCCAATGAGCAGTTCTTC.